Presented here are 27 T cell receptor beta chains from one specimen sequenced in a study of shared clonotypes between healthy human individuals. Clones were read by immunoSEQ multiplex PCR, and TCRdb kept only the in-frame ones, dropping some. The sample consists of about 1.1 million clones, 60% to 85% of them appearing once. Sequencing was carried out using memory CD4+ T cells from PBMCs. Subset denoted: CD45RA-negative fraction. All receptors derive from a young man in good health. Some clones in this sample may be carry-over from other donors' samples.

This sequence joins TRBV9 and TRBJ2-7; TRBD2 matches at 7 bases. CDR3 length equals 17 residues. In germline, CDR1 is SGDLS, CDR2 YYNGEE. V trimming: 3 bases; J trimming: 5 bases; junction bases outside the gene matches: 17. The CDR3 here is CASSAGRASDQEDEQYF. The CDR3 DNA reads TGTGCCAGCAGCGCGGGGAGGGCGAGCGACCAGGAGGACGAGCAGTACTTC. Full variable domain (rest looked up from reference TRBV9 and TRBJ2-7): DSGVTQTPKHLITATGQRVTLRCSPRSGDLSVYWYQQSLDQGLQFLIQYYNGEERAKGNILERFSAQQFPDLHSELNLSSLELGDSALYFCASSAGRASDQEDEQYFGPGTRLTVT.

This clone was observed a handful of times. The chain recombines TRBV5-1 with TRBJ1-1, with 9 bases matching TRBD1. The CDR3 contains 15 residues. Germline-derived CDR1 and CDR2 are SGHRS and YFSETQ. The V segment lost 0 bases and the J segment 4 bases; nucleotides outside the gene matches: 4. The CDR3 region is CASSLALQGATEAFF. As DNA, the CDR3 is TGCGCCAGCAGCTTGGCGCTACAGGGGGCCACTGAAGCTTTCTTT.

This clone was recorded once. The chain employs TRBV5-6 and TRBJ2-1; 14 bases agree with TRBD2. Germline V lookup: CDR1 SGHDT, CDR2 YYEEEE. This CDR3 is 14 amino acids long. The junction had 6 bases not matched to a gene; V was cut back by 4 bases and J by 12 bases. The CDR3: CASSRRGLAGGQFF. The CDR3 DNA sequence: TGTGCCAGCAGCCGACGCGGACTAGCGGGAGGGCAGTTCTTC.

Comment on this clone: With a far larger clone one base away, a read error is the likely cause. The chain employs TRBV5-6 and TRBJ2-7, with D uncertain. The CDR3 consists of 14 residues. Germline loops: CDR1 SGHDT, CDR2 YYEEEE. The V gene lost 0 bases and the J gene lost 9 bases, with 16 bases spanning the gap. CDR3 DNA: TGTGCCAGCAGCTTGGGGCAATGGAAGGGCGTGCAGTACTTC. Its protein product is CASSLGQWKGVQYF. Using reference TRBV5-6 and TRBJ2-7 for the parts outside the CDR3, the full variable domain is DAGVTQSPTHLIKTRGQQVTLRCSPKSGHDTVSWYQQALGQGPQFIFQYYEEEERQRGNFPDRFSGHQFPNYSSELNVNALLLGDSALYLCASSLGQWKGVQYFGPGTRLTVT.

This clone was found a few times. The rearrangement joins TRBV4-1 to TRBJ2-1; D might be TRBD2 (5 bases). The CDR3 consists of 19 residues. CDR1 and CDR2 from the germline V gene are MGHRA and YSYEKL. With 4 bases removed from V and 0 bases from J, the gap between germline ends came to 22 bases. CDR3 sequence: CASSPSQAGGHRSYNEQFF. DNA of the CDR3: TGCGCCAGCAGCCCGTCCCAGGCCGGCGGGCATCGCTCCTACAATGAGCAGTTCTTC.

The chain employs TRBV19 and TRBJ1-5; D is possibly TRBD1 (6 bases). The CDR3 runs to 16 residues. Germline V gene sequence: CDR1 LNHDA, CDR2 SQIVND (reference sequence). The ends were cut back, 3 bases at V and 0 bases at J, with 12 bases in the middle. The CDR3 protein is CASSMGAELSNQPQHF. The CDR3 bases are TGTGCCAGTAGTATGGGGGCTGAGCTTAGCAATCAGCCCCAGCATTTT.

J is TRBJ2-3 and V is TRBV28; D unclear. Germline lookup yields CDR1 MDHEN and CDR2 SYDVKM. This CDR3 region has 13 residues. The V end was cut by 6 bases, the J end by 2 bases, with 9 bases between. The CDR3 DNA sequence: TGTGCCAGCAGAAACCGGTTCACAGATACGCAGTATTTT. This encodes CASRNRFTDTQYF.

The gene calls are TRBV5-1 and TRBJ2-7, with TRBD2 matching 10 bases. The J segment lost 5 bases and the V segment lost 3 bases, leaving 14 bases of the junction unmatched. The CDR3 is made up of 17 amino acids. Germline CDR1 is SGHRS and CDR2 is YFSETQ. The DNA for the CDR3 is TGCGCCAGCAGCTGGACGCCGGGACTAGCGATCCCAGACGAGCAGTACTTC. Amino acid sequence: CASSWTPGLAIPDEQYF.

This clone came up a few times. The chain has TRBV28 and TRBJ2-7; 7 bases align to TRBD1. Germline lookup yields CDR1 MDHEN and CDR2 SYDVKM. V shed 5 bases, J shed 10 bases, and the junction held 11 bases outside the gene matches. This CDR3 comprises 13 residues. The CDR3: CASSSTGTEAQYF. In DNA, the CDR3 is TGTGCCAGCAGTAGCACCGGGACAGAGGCCCAGTACTTC. Full variable domain (missing parts from reference TRBV28 and TRBJ2-7): DVKVTQSSRYLVKRTGEKVFLECVQDMDHENMFWYRQDPGLGLRLIYFSYDVKMKEKGDIPEGYSVSREKKERFSLILESASTNQTSMYLCASSSTGTEAQYFGPGTRLTVT.

This clone was detected only a few times. The chain employs TRBV30 and TRBJ1-1; TRBD1 agrees at 10 bases. There are 13 residues in the CDR3. The germline gives CDR1 GTSNPN, CDR2 SVGIG (reference sequence). The ends lost 4 bases at V and 7 bases at J; junction bases unmatched: 6. The CDR3 DNA reads as TGTGCCTGGAAAGAGGACAGGGGGTTTGAAGCTTTCTTT. Protein product: CAWKEDRGFEAFF.

For this clone: Other DNA variants within this sample encode the same CDR3. This CDR3 reads CASSLREYGYTF. The CDR3, as DNA: TGTGCCAGCAGTCTCCGGGAGTATGGCTACACCTTC. The rearrangement links TRBV28 to TRBJ1-2, with unresolved D. V was trimmed by 5 bases and J by 5 bases, leaving 9 bases between them. The CDR3 loop spans 12 amino acids. Germline CDR1 reads MDHEN; CDR2 reads SYDVKM.

This clone was found once. The chain links TRBV18 to TRBJ2-1, with 7 bases aligning to TRBD1. The germline V gene has CDR1 KGHSH and CDR2 LQKENI. This CDR3 contains 15 residues. Trimming cost V 1 base and J 3 bases; bases outside gene matches: 3. The CDR3 nucleotides are TGTGCCAGCTCACCACGACAGGGTATCTACAATGAGCAGTTCTTC. Amino acids: CASSPRQGIYNEQFF.

The rearrangement links TRBV19 to TRBJ1-5; no firm D call. The germline V and J ends were trimmed by 1 base and 0 bases, with 7 bases remaining between them. The germline gives CDR1 LNHDA, CDR2 SQIVND (reference sequence). The CDR3 is 15 amino acids. The CDR3 nucleotides read TGTGCCAGTAGTATAGTCAAGGATAGCAATCAGCCCCAGCATTTT. It translates to CASSIVKDSNQPQHF.

A few counts support this clone. The chain combines TRBV9 with TRBJ1-1; D ambiguous. CDR3 length: 15 amino acids. Trimming removed 2 bases at V and 4 bases at J, with 15 bases between. The V gene's germline CDR1 is SGDLS and CDR2 YYNGEE. CDR3 in amino acids: CASSVRSTPRTEAFF. The CDR3 DNA reads TGTGCCAGCAGCGTCCGGTCCACTCCGCGCACTGAAGCTTTCTTT.

As for this clone: Distinct nucleotide sequences in the sample also encode this CDR3. The chain couples TRBV30 to TRBJ2-5; TRBD2 matches at 11 bases. From germline, CDR1 is GTSNPN and CDR2 SVGIG (reference sequence). V shed 3 bases and J 3 bases; nucleotides not matched to a gene: 3. This CDR3 comprises 14 residues. The CDR3 bases are TGTGCCTGGAGCCCGGGACTAGCGGAAGAGACCCAGTACTTC. It codes for CAWSPGLAEETQYF.

The J gene is TRBJ2-5, the V gene TRBV4-3, with 10 bases fitting TRBD2. Germline V gene data show CDR1 as LGHNA and CDR2 as YSLEER. Trimming took 2 bases from V and 4 from J; bases not matched to a gene: 4. This CDR3 comprises 15 residues. CDR3: CASSQQLAGLETQYF. The CDR3 DNA follows: TGCGCCAGCAGCCAACAACTAGCGGGATTAGAGACCCAGTACTTC.

The rearrangement links TRBV7-9 to TRBJ2-3, with TRBD2 identical over 10 bases. Germline CDR1 reads SEHNR; CDR2 reads FQNEAQ (reference sequence). The CDR3 is made up of 16 amino acids. J was trimmed by 2 bases and V by 6 bases; bases with no gene match: 8. CDR3 amino acids: CASRASSGGPTDTQYF. CDR3 nucleotides: TGTGCCAGCAGGGCCTCTAGCGGGGGCCCCACAGATACGCAGTATTTT.

The chain couples TRBV6-5 to TRBJ1-2, with a weak D call TRBD1 (6 bases). The CDR3 is 15 residues long. Germline V gene data show CDR1 as MNHEY and CDR2 as SVGAGI. Trimming left V 6 bases short and J 7 bases short, with 21 bases between. The CDR3 region is CASRGAEGAYGGYTF. The CDR3 region has the DNA TGTGCCAGCAGGGGGGCAGAAGGGGCTTACGGTGGCTACACCTTC.

V usage is TRBV6-1 and J usage is TRBJ1-2, with D tentatively TRBD1 (6 bases). CDR3 length equals 15 residues. V gave up 4 bases and J gave up 8 bases, with 20 bases separating them. Germline assignment: CDR1 MNHNS and CDR2 SASEGT. CDR3 protein: CASSAGHRAQVGYTF. Written as DNA, the CDR3 is TGTGCCAGCAGTGCGGGCCACAGGGCTCAGGTGGGCTACACCTTC.

The chain links TRBV2 to TRBJ1-2, with D unclear. Trimming removed 1 base at V and 5 bases at J, with 14 bases between. The CDR3 covers 15 residues. Germline V gene data show CDR1 as SNHLY and CDR2 as FYNNEI. The CDR3 loop is CASSEGGPSGYGYTF. CDR3 bases: TGTGCCAGCAGTGAAGGGGGTCCGTCCGGTTATGGCTACACCTTC.

The chain couples TRBV9 to TRBJ2-7; possibly TRBD1 for D (6 bases). The CDR3 spans 15 residues. The germline V and J ends were trimmed by 4 bases and 3 bases, with 17 bases remaining between them. The germline V gene encodes CDR1 SGDLS and CDR2 YYNGEE. The CDR3, as DNA: TGTGCCAGCAGCCCGGGTCAGGGGTTGATCTACGAGCAGTACTTC. As protein: CASSPGQGLIYEQYF.

A single count supports this clone. The J gene is TRBJ1-4, the V gene TRBV5-1; D is perhaps TRBD1 (5 bases). Trimming pared 6 bases from V and 0 bases from J, leaving 9 bases between. Germline V gene sequence: CDR1 SGHRS, CDR2 YFSETQ. This CDR3 contains 14 residues. Written as DNA, the CDR3 is TGCGCCAGCACTCAGGGAACAACTAATGAAAAACTGTTTTTT. Protein: CASTQGTTNEKLFF.

The CDR3 nucleotides read TGCAGCGTCCTACGTTTTGACAGGGAGGGAAGCTCTGGGGCCAACGTCCTGACTTTC. It is translated as CSVLRFDREGSSGANVLTF. V and J are TRBV29-1 and TRBJ2-6; D may be TRBD1 or TRBD2 (7 bases each). Germline V gene sequence: CDR1 SQVTM, CDR2 ANQGSEA. V lost 6 bases and J lost 0, with 24 bases in between. The CDR3 is 19 amino acids. The full variable domain, with the rest looked up from reference TRBV29-1 and TRBJ2-6, is SAVISQKPSRDICQRGTSLTIQCQVDSQVTMMFWYRQQPGQSLTLIATANQGSEATYESGFVIDKFPISRPNLTFSTLTVSNMSPEDSSIYLCSVLRFDREGSSGANVLTFGAGSRLTVL.

This clone was detected once. The V call is TRBV5-1, the J call TRBJ2-1; 8 bases agree with TRBD1. Germline V lookup: CDR1 SGHRS, CDR2 YFSETQ. J lost 5 bases, V lost 5 bases, and 6 bases had no gene match. The CDR3 is 14 amino acids. This CDR3 reads CASSIGQGNNEQFF. The DNA for the CDR3 is TGCGCCAGCAGTATCGGACAGGGAAACAATGAGCAGTTCTTC. The complete variable domain, with remaining parts taken from reference TRBV5-1 and TRBJ2-1, reads KAGVTQTPRYLIKTRGQQVTLSCSPISGHRSVSWYQQTPGQGLQFLFEYFSETQRNKGNFPGRFSGRQFSNSRSEMNVSTLELGDSALYLCASSIGQGNNEQFFGPGTRLTVL.

This chain's CDR3 is CASSTRGGRGEKLFF. The CDR3, as DNA: TGTGCCAGTAGTACCCGGGGGGGCCGAGGAGAAAAACTGTTTTTT. V usage is TRBV19 and J usage is TRBJ1-4; a possible D gene is TRBD1 (6 bases). V was clipped by 4 bases and J by 8 bases, with 17 bases between them. The germline V gene encodes CDR1 LNHDA and CDR2 SQIVND (reference sequence). CDR3 length: 15 residues.

Regarding this clone: Other DNA sequences in the same sample also yield this CDR3. The chain recombines TRBV2 with TRBJ1-1; a weak D match, TRBD1 (5 bases). CDR3 length equals 13 residues. Trimming left V 5 bases short and J 2 bases short, with 9 bases between. CDR1 SNHLY and CDR2 FYNNEI come from the germline V gene. The DNA of the CDR3 is TGTGCCAGCAGTCTGACAGAAAACACTGAAGCTTTCTTT. Protein sequence: CASSLTENTEAFF. Filled out from reference TRBV2 and TRBJ1-1, the complete variable domain reads EPEVTQTPSHQVTQMGQEVILRCVPISNHLYFYWYRQILGQKVEFLVSFYNNEISEKSEIFDDQFSVERPDGSNFTLKIRSTKLEDSAMYFCASSLTENTEAFFGQGTRLTVV.

This chain's CDR3 is CASTTGTGGSEAFF. The CDR3 DNA is TGTGCCAGCACGACCGGGACAGGTGGTTCTGAAGCTTTCTTT. The chain links TRBV2 to TRBJ1-1; TRBD1 matches at 8 bases. Germline-derived CDR1 and CDR2 are SNHLY and FYNNEI. V dropped 7 bases and J dropped 6; count of bases not matched to a gene: 10. The CDR3 covers 14 residues.